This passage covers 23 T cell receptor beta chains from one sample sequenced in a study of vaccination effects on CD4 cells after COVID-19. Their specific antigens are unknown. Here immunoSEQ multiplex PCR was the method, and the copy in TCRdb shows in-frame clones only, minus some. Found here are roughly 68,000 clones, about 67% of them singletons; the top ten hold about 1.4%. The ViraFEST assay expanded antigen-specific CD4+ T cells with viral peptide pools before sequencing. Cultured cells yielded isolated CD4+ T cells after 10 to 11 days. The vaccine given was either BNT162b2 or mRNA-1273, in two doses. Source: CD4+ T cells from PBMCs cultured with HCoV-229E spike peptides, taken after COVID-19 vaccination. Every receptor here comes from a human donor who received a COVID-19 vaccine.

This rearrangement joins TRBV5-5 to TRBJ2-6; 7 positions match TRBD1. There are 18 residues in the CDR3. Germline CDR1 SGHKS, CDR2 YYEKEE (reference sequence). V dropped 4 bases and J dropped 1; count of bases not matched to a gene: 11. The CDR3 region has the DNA TGTGCCAGCAGCCCATTGTCCCGGGACAGTTCTGGGGCCAACGTCCTGACTTTC. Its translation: CASSPLSRDSSGANVLTF.

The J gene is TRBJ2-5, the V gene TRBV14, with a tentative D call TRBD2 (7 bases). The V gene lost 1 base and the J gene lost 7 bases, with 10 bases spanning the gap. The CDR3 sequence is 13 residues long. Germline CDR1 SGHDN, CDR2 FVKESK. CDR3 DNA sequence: TGTGCCAGCAGCCAAGTAGGGGGGGTGACCCAGTACTTC. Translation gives CASSQVGGVTQYF. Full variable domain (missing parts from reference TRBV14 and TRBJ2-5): EAGVTQFPSHSVIEKGQTVTLRCDPISGHDNLYWYRRVMGKEIKFLLHFVKESKQDESGMPNNRFLAERTGGTYSTLKVQPAELEDSGVYFCASSQVGGVTQYFGPGTRLLVL.

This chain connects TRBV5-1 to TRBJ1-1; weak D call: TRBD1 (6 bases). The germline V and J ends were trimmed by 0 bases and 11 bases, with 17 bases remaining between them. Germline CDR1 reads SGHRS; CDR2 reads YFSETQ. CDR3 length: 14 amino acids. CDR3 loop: CASSLGAQGIGAFF. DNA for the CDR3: TGCGCCAGCAGCTTGGGGGCCCAGGGGATTGGGGCTTTCTTT.

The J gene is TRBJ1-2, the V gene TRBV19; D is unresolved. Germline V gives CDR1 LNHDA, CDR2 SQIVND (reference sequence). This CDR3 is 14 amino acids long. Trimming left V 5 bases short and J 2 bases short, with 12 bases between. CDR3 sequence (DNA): TGTGCCAGTAGTCACCGGACCGAGAACTATGGCTACACCTTC. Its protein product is CASSHRTENYGYTF.

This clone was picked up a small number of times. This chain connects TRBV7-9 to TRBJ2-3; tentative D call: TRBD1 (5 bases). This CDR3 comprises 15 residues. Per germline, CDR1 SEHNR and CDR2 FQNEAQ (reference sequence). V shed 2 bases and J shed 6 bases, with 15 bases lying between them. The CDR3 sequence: CASSLPVWGVDTQYF. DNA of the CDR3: TGTGCCAGCAGCTTACCAGTGTGGGGCGTCGATACGCAGTATTTT.

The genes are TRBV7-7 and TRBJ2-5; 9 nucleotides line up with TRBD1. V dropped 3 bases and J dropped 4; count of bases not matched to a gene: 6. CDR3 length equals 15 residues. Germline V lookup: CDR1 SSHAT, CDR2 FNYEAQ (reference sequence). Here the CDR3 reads CASSFLLGQGETQYF. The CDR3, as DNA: TGTGCCAGCAGCTTTTTACTGGGACAGGGAGAGACCCAGTACTTC.

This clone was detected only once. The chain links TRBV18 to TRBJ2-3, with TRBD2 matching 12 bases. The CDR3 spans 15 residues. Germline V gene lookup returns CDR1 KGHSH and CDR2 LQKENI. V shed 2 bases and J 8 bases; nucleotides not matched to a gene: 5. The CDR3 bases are TGTGCCAGCTCACCATCGACTAGCGGGGGACGTACGCAGTATTTT. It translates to CASSPSTSGGRTQYF.

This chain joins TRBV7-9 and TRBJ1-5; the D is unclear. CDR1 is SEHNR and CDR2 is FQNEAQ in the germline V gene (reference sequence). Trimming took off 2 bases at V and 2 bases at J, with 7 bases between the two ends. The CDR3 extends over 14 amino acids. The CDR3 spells CASSLTGGNQPQHF. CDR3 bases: TGTGCCAGCAGCTTAACCGGGGGCAATCAGCCCCAGCATTTT.

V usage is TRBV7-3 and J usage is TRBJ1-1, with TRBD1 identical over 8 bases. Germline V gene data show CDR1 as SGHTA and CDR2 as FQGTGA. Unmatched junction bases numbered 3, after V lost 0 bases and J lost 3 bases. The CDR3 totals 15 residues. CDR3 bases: TGTGCCAGCAGCTTAACGCCAGGGGGCCACACTGAAGCTTTCTTT. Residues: CASSLTPGGHTEAFF.

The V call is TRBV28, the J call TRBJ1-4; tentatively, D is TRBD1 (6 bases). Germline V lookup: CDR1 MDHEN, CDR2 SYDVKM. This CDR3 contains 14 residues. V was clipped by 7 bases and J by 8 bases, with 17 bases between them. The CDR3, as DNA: TGTGCCAGCACCCAAGGGGGGGTTCTAGAAAAACTGTTTTTT. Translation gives CASTQGGVLEKLFF. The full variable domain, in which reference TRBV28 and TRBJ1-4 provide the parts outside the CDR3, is DVKVTQSSRYLVKRTGEKVFLECVQDMDHENMFWYRQDPGLGLRLIYFSYDVKMKEKGDIPEGYSVSREKKERFSLILESASTNQTSMYLCASTQGGVLEKLFFGSGTQLSVL.

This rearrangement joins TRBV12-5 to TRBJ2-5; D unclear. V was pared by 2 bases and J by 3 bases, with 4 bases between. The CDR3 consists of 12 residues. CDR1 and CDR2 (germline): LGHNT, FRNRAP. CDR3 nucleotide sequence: TGTGCTAGTGGTTTGATAGAAGAGACCCAGTACTTC. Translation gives CASGLIEETQYF.

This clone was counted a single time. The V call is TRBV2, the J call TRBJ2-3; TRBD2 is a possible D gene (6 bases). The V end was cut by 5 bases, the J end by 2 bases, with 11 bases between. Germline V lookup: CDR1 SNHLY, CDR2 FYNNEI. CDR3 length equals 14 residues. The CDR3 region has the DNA TGTGCCAGCAGTTTCGGGGGAACCACAGATACGCAGTATTTT. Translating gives CASSFGGTTDTQYF.

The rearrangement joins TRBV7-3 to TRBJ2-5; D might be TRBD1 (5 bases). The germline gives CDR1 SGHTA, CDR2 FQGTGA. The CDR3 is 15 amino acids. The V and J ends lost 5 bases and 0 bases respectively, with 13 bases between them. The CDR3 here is CASSHDRKYQETQYF. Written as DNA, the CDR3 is TGTGCCAGCAGCCACGACAGAAAGTACCAAGAGACCCAGTACTTC.

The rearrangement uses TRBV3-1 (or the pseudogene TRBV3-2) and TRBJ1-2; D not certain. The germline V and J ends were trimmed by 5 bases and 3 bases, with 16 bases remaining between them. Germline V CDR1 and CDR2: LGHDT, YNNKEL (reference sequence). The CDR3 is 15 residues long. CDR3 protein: CASSSPSTSDYGYTF. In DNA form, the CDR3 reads TGTGCCAGCAGCAGCCCATCGACATCGGACTATGGCTACACCTTC.

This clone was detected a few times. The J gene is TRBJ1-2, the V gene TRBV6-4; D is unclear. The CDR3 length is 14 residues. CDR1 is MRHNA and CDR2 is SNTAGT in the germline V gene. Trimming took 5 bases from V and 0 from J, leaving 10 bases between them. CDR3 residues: CASSQHGSNYGYTF. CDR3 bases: TGTGCCAGCAGTCAACATGGGTCTAACTATGGCTACACCTTC.

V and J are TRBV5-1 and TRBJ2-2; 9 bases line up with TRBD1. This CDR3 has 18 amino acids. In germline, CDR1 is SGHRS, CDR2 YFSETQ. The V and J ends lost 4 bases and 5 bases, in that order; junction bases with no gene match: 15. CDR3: CASSPPIGTGLRTGELFF. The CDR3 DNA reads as TGCGCCAGCAGCCCCCCCATCGGGACAGGGCTAAGGACCGGGGAGCTGTTTTTT.

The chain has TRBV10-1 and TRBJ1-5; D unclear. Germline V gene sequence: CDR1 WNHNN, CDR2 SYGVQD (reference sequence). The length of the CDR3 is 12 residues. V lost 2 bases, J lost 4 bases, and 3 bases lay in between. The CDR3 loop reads CASSEGNQPQHF. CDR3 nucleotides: TGCGCCAGCAGTGAGGGGAATCAGCCCCAGCATTTT.

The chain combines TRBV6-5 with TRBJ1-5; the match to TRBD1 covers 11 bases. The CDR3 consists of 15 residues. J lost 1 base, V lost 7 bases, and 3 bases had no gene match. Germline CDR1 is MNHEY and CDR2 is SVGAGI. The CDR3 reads CASKRDRGSNQPQHF. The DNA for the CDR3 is TGTGCCAGCAAGAGGGACAGGGGGAGCAATCAGCCCCAGCATTTT.

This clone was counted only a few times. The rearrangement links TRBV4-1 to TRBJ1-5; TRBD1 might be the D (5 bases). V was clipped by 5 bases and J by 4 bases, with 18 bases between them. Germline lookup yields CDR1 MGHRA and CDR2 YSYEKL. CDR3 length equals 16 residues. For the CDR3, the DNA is TGCGCCAGCAGCGAAATCCCGGGGGGTCGGAATCAGCCCCAGCATTTT. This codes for CASSEIPGGRNQPQHF.

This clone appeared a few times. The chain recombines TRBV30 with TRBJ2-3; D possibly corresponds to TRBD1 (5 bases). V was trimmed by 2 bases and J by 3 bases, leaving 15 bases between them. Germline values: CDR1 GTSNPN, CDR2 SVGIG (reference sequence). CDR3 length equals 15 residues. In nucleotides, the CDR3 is TGTGCCTGGAGTACCCAGGGTATTGGGACAGATACGCAGTATTTT. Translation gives CAWSTQGIGTDTQYF.

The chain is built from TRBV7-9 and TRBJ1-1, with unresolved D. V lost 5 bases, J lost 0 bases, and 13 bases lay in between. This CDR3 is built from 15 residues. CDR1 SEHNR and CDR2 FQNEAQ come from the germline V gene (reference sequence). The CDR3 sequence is CASSPAETMNTEAFF. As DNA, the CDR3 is TGTGCCAGCAGCCCCGCGGAGACTATGAACACTGAAGCTTTCTTT.

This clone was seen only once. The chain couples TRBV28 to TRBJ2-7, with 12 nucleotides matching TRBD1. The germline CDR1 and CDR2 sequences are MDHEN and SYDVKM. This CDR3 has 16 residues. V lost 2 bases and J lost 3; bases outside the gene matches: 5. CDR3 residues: CASSLAGQGAFYEQYV. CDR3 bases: TGTGCCAGCAGTTTAGCGGGACAGGGGGCCTTCTACGAGCAGTACGTC.

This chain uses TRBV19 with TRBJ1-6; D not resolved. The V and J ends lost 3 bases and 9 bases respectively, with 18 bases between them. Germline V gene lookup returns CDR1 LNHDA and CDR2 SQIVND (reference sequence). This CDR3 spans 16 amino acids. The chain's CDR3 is CASSISPDPGLSPLHF. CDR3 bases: TGTGCCAGTAGTATCTCCCCAGACCCGGGCCTTTCACCCCTCCACTTT.